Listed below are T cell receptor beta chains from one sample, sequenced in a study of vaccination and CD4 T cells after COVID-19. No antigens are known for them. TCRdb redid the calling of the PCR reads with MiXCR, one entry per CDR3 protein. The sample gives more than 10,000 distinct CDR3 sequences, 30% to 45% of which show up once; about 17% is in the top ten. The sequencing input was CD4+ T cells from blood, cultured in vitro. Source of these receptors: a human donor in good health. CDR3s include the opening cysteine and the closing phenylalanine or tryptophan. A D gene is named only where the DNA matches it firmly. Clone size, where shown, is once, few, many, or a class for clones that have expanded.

CDR3: CISVPEAWILPGPASNQPQHF; DNA: NA; size: few; J: TRBJ1-5; D: NA; V: TRBV7-5
CDR3: CASRILQQGSTEAFF; DNA: TGTGCCAGCAGAATATTACAACAGGGGAGCACTGAAGCTTTCTTT; size: medium-sized; J: TRBJ1-1; D: TRBD1; V: TRBV27
CDR3: CATSRGPRVFF; DNA: TGTGCCACCAGCAGAGGACCTAGAGTTTTCTTT; size: few; J: TRBJ1-1; D: NA; V: TRBV15
CDR3: CASSLSGSSYEQYF; DNA: TGTGCCAGCAGCCTTAGCGGGAGCTCCTACGAGCAGTACTTC; size: few; J: TRBJ2-7; D: TRBD2; V: TRBV3-1
CDR3: CASSIDTGTRVYNEQFF; DNA: TGTGCCAGTAGTATAGATACGGGGACTAGGGTATACAATGAGCAGTTCTTC; size: NA; J: TRBJ2-1; D: TRBD2; V: TRBV19
CDR3: CSARADTQYF; DNA: TGCAGTGCTAGGGCAGATACGCAGTATTTT; size: few; J: TRBJ2-3; D: NA; V: TRBV20-1
CDR3: CASSRLHSDWGETQYF; DNA: TGTGCCAGTAGTAGACTTCATAGCGATTGGGGGGAGACCCAGTACTTC; size: NA; J: TRBJ2-5; D: NA; V: TRBV19
CDR3: CASSENRNQETQYF; DNA: TGTGCCAGCAGTGAAAACAGGAACCAAGAGACCCAGTACTTC; size: NA; J: TRBJ2-5; D: NA; V: TRBV2
CDR3: CATSDPSGQGGYNEQFF; DNA: TGTGCCACCAGTGACCCCAGCGGACAGGGAGGGTACAATGAGCAGTTCTTC; size: NA; J: TRBJ2-1; D: NA; V: TRBV24-1
CDR3: CASTTGVRNTEAFF; DNA: TGTGCCAGCACGACAGGGGTCCGGAACACTGAAGCTTTCTTT; size: NA; J: TRBJ1-1; D: TRBD1; V: TRBV11-2
CDR3: CASSLGRWAGELFF; DNA: TGTGCCAGCAGCTTAGGGCGCTGGGCCGGGGAGCTGTTTTTT; size: few; J: TRBJ2-2; D: NA; V: TRBV11-2
CDR3: CASSSITAGSYEQYF; DNA: TGCGCCAGCAGCTCAATCACGGCAGGATCCTACGAGCAGTACTTC; size: NA; J: TRBJ2-7; D: NA; V: TRBV5-1
CDR3: CASSAVFSTDTQYF; DNA: TGTGCCAGCAGTGCAGTATTTAGCACAGATACGCAGTATTTT; size: once; J: TRBJ2-3; D: NA; V: TRBV2
CDR3: CASSSLRRITSYEQYF; DNA: TGTGCCAGCAGCTCCCTCAGGAGGATTACCTCCTACGAGCAGTACTTC; size: NA; J: TRBJ2-7; D: NA; V: TRBV7-9
CDR3: CASSLGPAGNTEAFF; DNA: TGTGCCAGCAGCTTGGGGCCAGCTGGGAACACTGAAGCTTTCTTT; size: NA; J: TRBJ1-1; D: NA; V: TRBV5-5
CDR3: CSARASASGRHQETQYF; DNA: TGCAGTGCTAGAGCGTCGGCCAGCGGGAGGCACCAAGAGACCCAGTACTTC; size: medium-sized; J: TRBJ2-5; D: TRBD2; V: TRBV20-1
CDR3: CASSLSQGTGGLGYTF; DNA: TGTGCCAGCAGTTTATCACAAGGGACAGGGGGCCTTGGCTACACCTTC; size: NA; J: TRBJ1-2; D: TRBD1; V: TRBV27
CDR3: CATSTGTKTYNEQFF; DNA: TGTGCCACCAGCACCGGGACCAAAACCTACAATGAGCAGTTCTTC; size: NA; J: TRBJ2-1; D: NA; V: TRBV15
CDR3: CASSNDRSWSDEQYF; DNA: TGTGCCAGCAGTAATGACAGGTCTTGGAGCGACGAGCAGTACTTC; size: NA; J: TRBJ2-7; D: NA; V: TRBV6-2/TRBV6-3
CDR3: CSAPRRGLETQYF; DNA: TGCAGTGCCCCCCGGAGGGGGTTGGAGACCCAGTACTTC; size: NA; J: TRBJ2-5; D: NA; V: TRBV20-1
CDR3: CASSLRTSGPQFF; DNA: TGTGCCAGCAGCTTAAGGACTAGCGGGCCACAGTTCTTC; size: NA; J: TRBJ2-1; D: TRBD2; V: TRBV11-1
CDR3: CASSQNPYEQYF; DNA: TGTGCCAGCAGCCAGAACCCCTACGAGCAGTACTTC; size: few; J: TRBJ2-7; D: NA; V: TRBV5-4
CDR3: CASTTSVSDTQYF; DNA: TGTGCCAGCACCACTAGCGTATCAGATACGCAGTATTTT; size: NA; J: TRBJ2-3; D: TRBD2; V: TRBV14
CDR3: CASSSPGTGRIGTDTQYF; DNA: TGTGCCAGCAGTTCTCCGGGGACAGGGAGGATAGGGACAGATACGCAGTATTTT; size: few; J: TRBJ2-3; D: TRBD1; V: TRBV27
CDR3: CAWSLTSGSYNEQFF; DNA: TGTGCCTGGAGTCTAACGAGCGGGAGTTACAATGAGCAGTTCTTC; size: NA; J: TRBJ2-1; D: TRBD2; V: TRBV30
CDR3: CASKELRRLNYGYTF; DNA: TGTGCCAGCAAAGAACTTCGTCGGCTTAACTATGGCTACACCTTC; size: NA; J: TRBJ1-2; D: NA; V: TRBV28
CDR3: CASRLDRGNTEAFF; DNA: TGTGCCAGCAGGCTTGACAGGGGGAACACTGAAGCTTTCTTT; size: NA; J: TRBJ1-1; D: TRBD1; V: TRBV6-1
CDR3: CASSFGAGEETQYF; DNA: TGTGCCAGCAGCTTTGGAGCGGGGGAAGAGACCCAGTACTTC; size: NA; J: TRBJ2-5; D: NA; V: TRBV12-1
CDR3: CSARDPQRGTYEQYF; DNA: TGCAGTGCTAGAGATCCCCAGCGGGGGACCTACGAGCAGTACTTC; size: NA; J: TRBJ2-7; D: TRBD2; V: TRBV20-1
CDR3: CASAGYYYEQYF; DNA: TGTGCCAGCGCCGGATATTACTACGAGCAGTACTTC; size: few; J: TRBJ2-7; D: NA; V: TRBV28
CDR3: CAVGSSYNSPLHF; DNA: TGTGCTGTTGGGAGCTCCTATAATTCACCCCTCCACTTT; size: medium-sized; J: TRBJ1-6; D: NA; V: TRBV28
CDR3: CASASSYEQYF; DNA: TGTGCCAGCGCAAGCTCCTACGAGCAGTACTTC; size: NA; J: TRBJ2-7; D: NA; V: TRBV25-1
CDR3: CASSGGTSGSFYEQYF; DNA: TGTGCCAGCAGTGGCGGGACTAGCGGGAGTTTTTACGAGCAGTACTTC; size: few; J: TRBJ2-7; D: TRBD2; V: TRBV6-1
CDR3: CASSQGGGGSGETQYF; DNA: TGTGCCAGCAGCCAAGGAGGTGGCGGGAGTGGTGAGACCCAGTACTTC; size: NA; J: TRBJ2-5; D: TRBD2; V: TRBV14
CDR3: CASSNSDRAWNEQFF; DNA: TGTGCCAGCAGTAACTCGGACAGGGCTTGGAATGAGCAGTTCTTC; size: few; J: TRBJ2-1; D: TRBD1; V: TRBV6-5
CDR3: CASSPYSGTGFEQYF; DNA: TGTGCCAGCAGCCCCTACTCCGGGACAGGGTTCGAGCAGTACTTC; size: NA; J: TRBJ2-7; D: TRBD1; V: TRBV7-2
CDR3: CASAQRGANTGELFF; DNA: TGTGCCAGCGCTCAAAGGGGGGCGAACACCGGGGAGCTGTTTTTT; size: NA; J: TRBJ2-2; D: NA; V: TRBV6-2/TRBV6-3
CDR3: CSATAGLAGSSYNEQFF; DNA: TGCAGTGCTACGGCGGGACTAGCGGGGAGCTCCTACAATGAGCAGTTCTTC; size: NA; J: TRBJ2-1; D: TRBD2; V: TRBV20-1
CDR3: CASSLRGSGPGELFF; DNA: TGTGCCAGCAGTTTAAGGGGGAGTGGTCCCGGGGAGCTGTTTTTT; size: few; J: TRBJ2-2; D: NA; V: TRBV27
CDR3: CASSLGLAGAPDGELFF; DNA: TGTGCCAGCAGCTTAGGGCTAGCGGGAGCCCCAGACGGGGAGCTGTTTTTT; size: NA; J: TRBJ2-2; D: TRBD2; V: TRBV11-1
CDR3: CASSLETGGEYNEQFF; DNA: TGCGCCAGCAGCTTGGAAACAGGGGGGGAATACAATGAGCAGTTCTTC; size: NA; J: TRBJ2-1; D: NA; V: TRBV5-1
CDR3: CASSFGRKYNEQFF; DNA: TGTGCCAGCAGCTTTGGGCGGAAATACAATGAGCAGTTCTTC; size: once; J: TRBJ2-1; D: NA; V: TRBV5-6
CDR3: CSARKRVETQYF; DNA: TGCAGTGCGAGAAAGAGGGTTGAGACCCAGTACTTC; size: NA; J: TRBJ2-5; D: NA; V: TRBV20-1
CDR3: CASKRDDRNQPQHF; DNA: TGTGCCAGCAAGAGGGACGACCGGAATCAGCCCCAGCATTTT; size: few; J: TRBJ1-5; D: NA; V: TRBV27
CDR3: CASSPDGLAGATGELFF; DNA: TGTGCCAGCAGCCCCGACGGACTAGCGGGAGCCACCGGGGAGCTGTTTTTT; size: NA; J: TRBJ2-2; D: TRBD2; V: TRBV11-3
CDR3: CATSRDKGQQSQHF; DNA: TGTGCCACCAGCAGAGATAAGGGACAACAGTCCCAGCATTTT; size: NA; J: TRBJ1-5; D: NA; V: TRBV15
CDR3: CASSYRLTEQYF; DNA: TGTGCCAGCAGTTACAGGCTAACCGAGCAGTACTTC; size: few; J: TRBJ2-7; D: NA; V: TRBV6-5
CDR3: CASSLISGRVDPQHF; DNA: TGTGCCAGCAGCTTAATCTCAGGGAGAGTCGACCCCCAGCATTTT; size: medium-sized; J: TRBJ1-5; D: NA; V: TRBV7-2
CDR3: CATSDHNGGYEQYF; DNA: TGTGCCACCAGTGACCATAATGGGGGGTACGAGCAGTACTTC; size: few; J: TRBJ2-7; D: NA; V: TRBV24-1
CDR3: CATSGRGPDNEQFF; DNA: TGTGCCACCAGTGGCAGGGGTCCCGACAATGAGCAGTTCTTC; size: few; J: TRBJ2-1; D: NA; V: TRBV24-1